The clone carrying this TCR beta chain was counted at least ten times. Its target is not known. The read finishes 3 residues shy of the CDR3 end, and the germline J gene is used to complete it. CDR1 is MNHEY, CDR2 SVGEGT, per germline. This CDR3 spans 16 amino acids. The V and J ends lost 5 bases and 7 bases, in that order; junction bases with no gene match: 8. These data come from a study of T cell clonality in common variable immunodeficiency. Broader study findings: In common variable immunodeficiency, TCR beta chains reportedly carried fewer deletions and N-nucleotide insertions.

Sequencing was performed with immunoSEQ multiplex PCR; in TCRdb, only in-frame clones are kept and a portion is missing. The sample is made up of about 74,000 clones, none counted only once. J is TRBJ2-1 and V is TRBV6-2 or TRBV6-3; 13 nucleotides line up with TRBD2. This receptor was taken from a person aged 18 to 70 in good health. The material sequenced was peripheral blood mononuclear cells. The CDR3 loop is CASSPITSGRANEQFF. CDR3 bases read: TGTGCCAGCAGTCCAATTACTAGCGGGAGGGCGAATGAG.